This TCR beta chain was sequenced for a study of response to subunit inactivated influenza vaccine. Study observations and caveats: It was suggested by the authors that few new T cells are recruited by each seasonal influenza vaccination.

A remark on this clonotype: Its cognate antigen is unknown.

Using its own MiXCR run on the RT-PCR reads, TCRdb lists one record per CDR3 protein. The table lists hundreds of thousands of distinct CDR3 sequences, approximately 13% of them singletons. The CDR3 is made up of 14 amino acids. V was trimmed by 6 bases and J by 4 bases, leaving 10 bases between them. Germline V CDR1 and CDR2: MNHNS, SASEGT. The source was PBMCs from blood, collected 14 to 15 days before vaccination. The chain joins TRBV6-1 to TRBJ2-6, with no clear D. The source of this sequence is a man aged 50-59 years who received an inactivated influenza vaccine. CDR3 sequence: CASSPLGGANVLTF. The CDR3, as DNA: TGTGCCAGCAGCCCTTTGGGCGGGGCCAACGTCCTGACTTTC.